Sequencing of this T cell receptor beta chain was carried out in a study of shared T cell receptors in the human thymus. V trimming: 6 bases; J trimming: 5 bases; junction bases outside the gene matches: 12. Germline V gene data show CDR1 as MGHRA and CDR2 as YSYEKL. The CDR3 is made up of 16 amino acids. Clones were sequenced by immunoSEQ multiplex PCR, and TCRdb holds only the in-frame ones, with some missing. The sample lists 700,000 or so clones, roughly 85% occurring once. These data are also associated with another study on human thymus T cells. This second study says: Corrective heart surgery yielded resections, and these provided the thymus tissue. Related studies noted strongly shared thymic repertoires across unrelated people.

The receptor's source is a girl less than two years old with a congenital heart defect. This chain links TRBV4-1 with TRBJ2-2; 7 nucleotides align to TRBD1. The sample taken for sequencing was thymocytes. CDR3 DNA: TGCGCCAGCAGTCAACCCCGGGACAGCAGAACCGGGGAGCTGTTTTTT. The encoded protein is CASSQPRDSRTGELFF.